This TCR beta chain was documented in a study of prognosis after radiotherapy for stage I lung cancer. Overall study results and limits: Reportedly, patients with and without metastases differed in TRBV and TRBJ gene usage. Post-therapy Shannon entropy was lower in patients developing distant metastases following stereotactic body radiation therapy.

The CDR3 has 16 residues. V dropped 10 bases and J dropped 0 bases, with 21 bases sitting between them. The germline V gene encodes CDR1 ENHRY and CDR2 SYGVKD. From genomic DNA, two-round multiplex PCR was used to amplify TCR beta CDR3. Primers were specific to each TRBV and TRBJ gene in first-round PCR. TCRdb ran MiXCR on the multiplex PCR reads and lists one entry per CDR3 protein. The repertoire holds around 51,000 distinct CDR3 sequences, approximately 30% seen once, with about 8.3% in the top ten. There are many counts of this clonotype. Antigen specificity is unknown. The V gene is TRBV10-3, the J gene TRBJ1-2, with a weak D call TRBD1 (6 bases). The sample here was PBMCs, taken before or after stereotactic body radiation therapy (not recorded which). This clonotype was sampled from a donor over 45 with non-small cell lung cancer. CDR3 residues: CASTGGAGTANYGYTF. In DNA form, the CDR3 reads TGTGCCAGTACGGGGGGGGCAGGAACGGCTAACTATGGCTACACCTTC.